At least ten counts were recorded for the clone carrying this T cell receptor beta chain. Its antigen is not known. CDR3 size: 15 residues. Losses at the gene ends were 6 bases for V and 9 bases for J; bases not matched to a gene: 12. Looked up from germline, CDR1 is LGHDT and CDR2 is YNNKEL (reference sequence). Semi-nested PCR with Nested Universal Primer A followed constant-region reverse priming of full-length variable regions. From the 5' RACE reads, TCRdb called clonotypes with MiXCR, one entry per CDR3 protein. The data contain about 62,000 distinct CDR3 sequences, under 35% of them singletons. Notes on the study in general: The larger cohort examined one V-J beta rearrangement, not whole repertoires.

The TCR originated in a female donor with breast cancer. Material: tumor-infiltrating naive CD4+ T cells sorted from the breast tumor. Specified subset: naive CD4+ T cells, CD4+CD45RA+CD25-. The rearrangement joins TRBV3-1 to TRBJ2-4, with 9 bases that match TRBD1. The CDR3 DNA follows: TGTGCCAGCAGGGAACAGGGGGCGAGGACCAGCATTCAGTACTTC. Protein product: CASREQGARTSIQYF.